This T cell receptor (beta chain) was recovered during a study of cytomegalovirus exposure and HLA in healthy donors (dated by TCRdb to the late 2010s). Concerning the study at large: An earlier analysis of 587 of the donors reported 250 to 350 Gb of sequence data and 100 million to 140 million unique TCR beta sequences from some 180 million T cells. Roughly 300 gigabases of sequencing data and around 85 million unique TCR sequences made up an early release that covered approximately 650 HLA-typed donors. Among the approximately 420 genotyped donors, 81% belonged to the genetic ancestry cluster associated with self-reported Caucasian donors. The study aimed to test whether signatures of past pathogen exposure could be identified by cataloging public T cell receptors. Using immunosequencing, the study profiled T cell repertoires from fewer than 700 subjects and related those repertoires to cytomegalovirus serostatus. Besides the first cohort of 666 subjects, a separate validation cohort made up of roughly 130 different subjects was used. High-throughput TCR immunosequencing, statistical association of individual TCRs with disease status, and machine learning were combined to predict cytomegalovirus infection status. In a later analysis, previously published TCR beta repertoires from hundreds of donors were re-analyzed and high-resolution HLA genotyping was added so that TCR occurrence patterns could be studied. Rather than drawing on any new phenotypic data, the later analysis identified candidate immune exposures from TCR beta sequences and the way those sequences occurred across donors. An earlier analysis of approximately 640 of the donors applied high-throughput TCR beta sequencing to assess whether each TCR beta V gene segment acted as functional or pseudogenic. Donor age, sex, ethnicity and CMV serostatus were collected together with the repertoire data. In a later genetic analysis, genome-wide SNP genotypes for 398 of the 666 donors were used, and that subset was treated as a discovery cohort. All discovery cohort repertoires had been generated on a single sequencing platform. Both class I and class II loci were covered by HLA typing, at four-digit resolution. Typing coverage varied by locus: roughly 620-640 donors for A, B, C, DRB1 and DQB1; approximately 500 for DQA1; about 600 for DPA1; fewer than 480 for DPB1. A few DR-DQ haplotypes were treated as single units for association and clustering because of strong linkage in the cohort. Among about 390 genotyped donors of the cohort, an average of around 240,000 unique TCR beta nucleotide sequences were sequenced per donor, around 20% of them non-productive. What the research found in general, with its limitations: According to a later analysis, TCR association rates differed among HLA loci, with DRB1 alleles showing the most associated TCRs and HLA-C alleles showing the fewest. The classifier was reported to diagnose cytomegalovirus status with high specificity and sensitivity in both the original and validation cohorts. Because HLA typing was unavailable for some donors at each locus, only the typed subset was used in association tests. Broadly in line with IMGT annotations, most TCR beta V segments showed up in productive rearrangements about 87% or about 30% of the time in an earlier analysis of about 500 of the donors. A further reported finding was that TCR beta sequences accurately predicted the HLA-A and HLA-B alleles for most subjects in the first cohort. The 87-base-pair reads could not distinguish some IMGT-functional V segments, including TRBV6-2 and TRBV6-3, so those segments were excluded. In vitro tests confirmed that a few of the cytomegalovirus-associated TCR beta chains recognize cytomegalovirus antigens. A later analysis found that most CMV-associated TCR beta chains appeared HLA-restricted, with HLA associations seemingly driven largely by CMV exposure. Compared with equally common non-associated chains, HLA-associated TCR beta chains in a later analysis were more clonally expanded and had lower generation probabilities. Over 15 rarely observed V segments, including chromosome 9 orphons, were excluded from the earlier analysis of 550 to 700 of the donors because counts were too low. Several of the top co-occurrence clusters appeared to be linked to parvovirus B19, influenza, CMV and Epstein-Barr virus, according to a later analysis. Linkage disequilibrium might explain the correlated functional status among segregating V segments, but an unknown experimental factor could not be excluded. In a later genetic analysis, fewer N-insertions in productive TCRs were reported among donors in an Asian-associated ancestry cluster than the roughly 700-donor mean. CMV serostatus was the only immune exposure information available for the cohort. A later analysis associated 17,000 or so TCR beta sequences with specific HLA alleles at a false discovery rate of 0.05. The cohort was sequenced for TCR beta chains only, and without alpha or paired-chain data the features that could be detected were limited. The presence/absence analyses assumed that sequencing depth was roughly uniform across donors, and that assumption may not be true. The sequencing pipeline was judged likely to have produced a cluster of highly shared sequence variants as a technical artifact. Across donors, most TCR sequences were observed very rarely, whereas some public TCRs were present in many individuals. When HLA alleles, especially DR and DQ, strongly co-occurred, attributing TCR associations to individual alleles was difficult. An association between a missense DCLRE1C variant and V-gene and J-gene trimming of TCR beta chains was found in a later genetic analysis and replicated in an independent cohort. The authors suggested that the approach could potentially be extended to other disease states and immunological phenotypes. A total of 150 or so TCR beta chains were listed by the study as associated with cytomegalovirus.

To note about this clone: It has no known antigen specificity. The record has no base qualities; no much larger clone is one base away.

In total, approximately 610 healthy bone marrow donors made up the cohort. Cohort members were all nominally healthy when sampled, although unrecorded immune exposures were likely present. The donor tested CMV seronegative and was one of the 352 seronegative cohort members. A peripheral blood sample was collected from each donor, and TCR beta sequencing was performed on peripheral blood mononuclear cells. Genomic DNA was extracted from the blood cell samples with the Qiagen DNeasy Blood Extraction Kit. Libraries were made using the immunoSEQ multiplex PCR assay. For the multiplex PCR, a mixture combining 60 forward primers for TCR Vbeta segments and 13 reverse primers for TCR Jbeta segments was used. Amplification of the CDR3 region of rearranged TCR beta genes was performed with a multiplex PCR assay on genomic DNA. The Illumina HiSeq System was used to sequence the amplified TCR beta libraries as 87-base-pair reads. The paper's processing steps were these. Across the 500 to 850 repertoires, a later analysis counted some 81 million unique TCR beta chains, around 10 million of which were shared by at least two donors. To remove PCR and sequencing errors, raw reads were error-corrected and collapsed into unique sequences using a nearest-neighbor algorithm that merged closely related sequences. V, D and J gene segments were assigned by aligning CDR3 sequences to IMGT reference sequences. For a sequence to be retained, at least a six-nucleotide match to both a V gene segment and a J gene segment was required. Rearrangements were called productive when the CDR3 lacked stop codons and stayed in frame with V and J; all others were non-productive. Following IMGT convention, CDR3 was defined as the stretch from the second conserved V-encoded cysteine up to the conserved J-encoded phenylalanine. In an earlier analysis of approximately 500 of the donors, sequences lacking an unambiguous match to a single V gene segment were excluded. In an earlier analysis of a few hundred of the donors, V segments were called functional above 56.7% productive rearrangements and were called segregating when the between-donor standard deviation exceeded 5%. A statistical classification framework was developed to diagnose cytomegalovirus status using the catalog of TCR beta chain sequences. In a later analysis, TCR nucleotide sequences were compared against IMGT/GENE-DB human TR gene sequences so that V and J genes could be assigned. The TCRdist pipeline was used in a later analysis to assign CDR3 sequences and most-parsimonious VDJ recombination scenarios. In a later analysis, each TCR beta chain was defined by its CDR3 amino acid sequence together with its V-gene family, and reads without a unique V-gene family were excluded. In a later analysis, some 600 highly shared, low-generation-probability nucleotide sequences were removed to address suspected cross-contamination and a sequencing artifact. For each public chain, a later analysis derived a clonal expansion index from normalized ranks of inferred template counts within each repertoire. Generation probabilities in a later analysis came from a VDJ recombination model fitted to out-of-frame rearrangements, and those results were checked against IGoR. Hypergeometric tests were used in a later analysis to score TCR-TCR, TCR-HLA and TCR-CMV co-occurrence, with a repertoire-size bias correction applied to the TCR pairs. False discovery rates were estimated in a later analysis by permuting HLA or CMV assignments 20 times. A later analysis grouped co-occurring TCRs with DBSCAN, adding TCRdist sequence similarity when clustering within HLA-allele-positive subsets. Co-occurrence clustering excluded repertoires with fewer than 30,000 or more than 120,000 public chains, plus five with anomalous nucleotide sharing. In its TCRdb copy, this immuneACCESS table keeps in-frame sequences only and misses some clones. Where compared with another copy, unresolved V genes explain less than half of these, and the others have no known cause. That table is the source of V, J and clone size, and D and trimming were worked out from the DNA. Across this sample there are some 200,000 clones, with approximately 85% seen only once. The top ten constitute 0.7% to 0.95% of the sample.

CDR1 and CDR2, per the germline V gene, are SGHNT and YENEEA. The germline V end is reduced by 5 bases and the J end by 4 bases; junction bases left unmatched: 5. From its cysteine to its phenylalanine, the CDR3 spans 15 amino acids. The entry retains the CDR3 DNA only, 45 bases that are in frame from base 1. This clonotype was obtained from a young woman in good health and CMV-seronegative. Sequencing was done on a sample of PBMCs. Recombination joined TRBV11-3 with TRBJ2-2; 9 bases in the junction line up with TRBD1. The DNA sequence is as follows: TGTGCCAGCAGCCCGGACAGGGGAGGCACCGGGGAGCTGTTTTTT. This translates into CASSPDRGGTGELFF. Where the CDR3 stops, the reference TRBV11-3 and TRBJ2-2 genes take over; the full variable domain is EAGVVQSPRYKIIEKKQPVAFWCNPISGHNTLYWYLQNLGQGPELLIRYENEEAVDDSQLPKDRFSAERLKGVDSTLKIQPAELGDSAVYLCASSPDRGGTGELFFGEGSRLTVL.